A selection of T cell receptor beta chains follows, all from one sample in a study of T cells after yellow fever vaccination. Each CDR3 protein gets one entry after TCRdb re-called the 5' RACE reads with MiXCR. The data hold about 320,000 distinct CDR3 sequences, with about 4.5% observed a single time. The specimen was PBMCs, collected 15 days after the yellow fever booster vaccination. These receptors all stem from a man between 18 and 29 years old who received the YFV17D yellow fever vaccine. The CDR3 runs from the conserved cysteine through the conserved F or W. The order of the fields is V gene, clone size, D gene, J gene, CDR3 DNA, CDR3 protein. The D gene is left open where the match is weak. The size entry is marked missing in some rows and otherwise reads once, few, many or a size class.

>TRBV5-1|few|TRBD2|TRBJ2-2
TGCGCCAGCAGCTTGGCCCCGGGACTAGCGGGGGGAGCCACCGGGGAGCTGTTTTTT
CASSLAPGLAGGATGELFF
>TRBV7-6|few|TRBD1|TRBJ1-5
TGTGCCAGCAGCACCTACCACAGGGGTGGGAGTCAGCCCCAGCATTTT
CASSTYHRGGSQPQHF
>TRBV5-5|many|-|TRBJ2-3
TGTGCCAGCAGCCCAGGCCGGGGCGCAGCTGATACGCAGTATTTT
CASSPGRGAADTQYF
>TRBV12-3/TRBV12-4|many|-|TRBJ2-5
TGTGCCAGCAGTGCCCAACCCTCGGAGACCCAGTACTTC
CASSAQPSETQYF
>TRBV7-2|few|-|TRBJ1-1
TGTGCCAGCAGCTCGTTTGCTGAAGCTTTCTTT
CASSSFAEAFF
>TRBV4-1|many|-|TRBJ1-1
TGCGCCAGCAGCCAAGATCCGGGGCTAACCACTGAAGCTTTCTTT
CASSQDPGLTTEAFF
>TRBV4-2|many|-|TRBJ1-5
TGTGCCAGCAGCCAAGACTGGGGGGGAATCACCCAGCATTTT
CASSQDWGGITQHF
>TRBV6-5|many|TRBD1|TRBJ1-1
TGTGCCAGCAGTTATGGGACAGGAGGACTGAACACTGAAGCTTTCTTT
CASSYGTGGLNTEAFF
>TRBV7-2|-|TRBD1|TRBJ1-6
TGTGCCAGCAGCGCCCGATCGGGACAGATTAATTCACCCCTCCACTTT
CASSARSGQINSPLHF
>TRBV29-1|many|-|TRBJ2-7
TGCAGCGTTGAAGATCGAGGGGTCTCGTACTTC
CSVEDRGVSYF
>TRBV29-1|many|TRBD1|TRBJ2-7
TGCAGCGTTGCGGGACAGACTTACGAGCAGTACTTC
CSVAGQTYEQYF